This T cell receptor beta chain originates from a study of T cell responses to AZD1222 COVID-19 vaccine. Study-level information: Analyses pooled second doses at about 4 or about 12 weeks. Study results and limitations: Every sample of the repertoires postdated the peak T cell response. Clonal diversity may have been underestimated in mostly white British donors.

A word on this clone: The antigen remains undetermined.

Looked up from germline, CDR1 is LGHDT and CDR2 is YNNKEL (reference sequence). There are 15 residues in the CDR3. Germline trimming cut 7 bases from V and 1 base from J; bases unmatched to any gene: 6. Here immunoSEQ multiplex PCR was the method, and the copy in TCRdb shows in-frame clones only, minus some. This table holds over 85,000 clones, around nine tenths found once. V gene TRBV3-1 (or the pseudogene TRBV3-2) combines with J gene TRBJ2-7; 11 nucleotides match TRBD1. The TCR was taken from an adult in good health. The sequencing used peripheral blood, collected on day 0 of AZD1222 vaccination. In DNA, the CDR3 is TGTGCCAGCACCCAGGGACAGGGGGGATCCTACGAGCAGTACTTC. This encodes CASTQGQGGSYEQYF.